Sequencing of this TCR beta chain was carried out in a study of T cells in Graves' hyperthyroidism and ophthalmopathy. Overall study context: Peripheral blood samples were taken at initial diagnosis, prior to any treatment.

In its sample, this clonotype was seen many times. Germline CDR1 reads MNHEY; CDR2 reads SMNVEV (reference sequence). Trimming at V came to 5 bases and at J to 6 bases, leaving 4 bases not matched to a gene. CDR3 length: 15 amino acids. TCR beta CDR3 region amplification was performed from RNA transcripts. A set of HTBI primers served as the primers for a first-round RT-PCR of the TCR CDR3. MiXCR, applied by TCRdb to the multiplex PCR reads, yields one record per CDR3 protein. The sample includes roughly 700,000 distinct CDR3 sequences, 15% to 20% of them seen just once. Diagnosing involved the use of clinical symptoms, serum thyroxine and TRAb, thyroid ultrasound and orbital computed tomography. This sample holds PBMCs from approximately 10 ml fresh peripheral blood.

The receptor was derived from a man over 45 with Graves' hyperthyroidism. The genes are TRBV27 and TRBJ2-7, with 16 bases identical to TRBD2. Input material: blood. The CDR3 reads CASSGTSGRALEQYF. CDR3 coding DNA: TGTGCCAGCAGTGGGACTAGCGGGAGGGCCCTCGAGCAGTACTTC.